The clone carrying this T cell receptor beta chain was found once. This specimen comes from a study of blood T cell repertoires in COVID-19. Overall study context: The United States, Italy and Spain were the sources of the acute and convalescent COVID-19 samples. PBMCs, B-cell-depleted T cells, or T cells were the source of the cDNA or gDNA that made up the material.

Germline V gene lookup returns CDR1 SGHNT and CDR2 YYREEE (reference sequence). V lost 1 base to trimming and J lost 7 bases, with 11 bases between them. The CDR3 is made up of 13 amino acids. In the original analysis: Estimated nucleated cell counts came from reference gene primer amplification. TCRdb keeps only in-frame clones here, not all; method: immunoSEQ multiplex PCR. For V, J and clone size, that table is used; D and trimming come from the DNA. The table lists 200,000 to 250,000 clones, roughly 79% of them singletons, with about 8.9% in the top ten. The origin of this receptor is a woman aged 50 to 60 with acute COVID-19. The chain uses TRBV5-4 and TRBJ1-1, with a weak D call TRBD1 (6 bases). The specimen sequenced was PBMCs or T cells enriched from blood (not recorded which). Here the CDR3 reads CASSLRQGFEAFF. For the CDR3, the DNA is TGTGCCAGCAGCTTGAGGCAGGGGTTTGAAGCTTTCTTT.